Listed here are 26 T cell receptor beta chains from one sample, sequenced in a study of blood T cell repertoires in COVID-19 (dated by TCRdb to 2019 to 2021). The library was obtained by the immunoSEQ multiplex PCR assay. This immuneACCESS table, as held by TCRdb, lists in-frame sequences with V and J called but not all clones. Of the missing ones, under half trace to an unresolved V gene in checked studies; the others have no known cause. The sample has nearly 300,000 clones on record, approximately 84% of them singletons. The ten top clones hold roughly 1.5% of the sample. The specimen sequenced was peripheral blood. The receptors were sampled from a human donor with COVID-19, enrolled during active disease. The donor label of this sample is uncertain.

This clone was observed a few times. The chain carries TRBV5-1 and TRBJ1-3, with D tentatively TRBD1 (5 bases). The V and J ends lost 8 bases and 2 bases respectively, with 14 bases between them. The germline V gene has CDR1 SGHRS and CDR2 YFSETQ. This CDR3 contains 14 residues. CDR3 bases: TGCGCCAGTACCTCCGGGGGGACTGGAAACACCATATATTTT. Translated, it gives CASTSGGTGNTIYF. Full variable domain (rest looked up from reference TRBV5-1 and TRBJ1-3): KAGVTQTPRYLIKTRGQQVTLSCSPISGHRSVSWYQQTPGQGLQFLFEYFSETQRNKGNFPGRFSGRQFSNSRSEMNVSTLELGDSALYLCASTSGGTGNTIYFGEGSWLTVV.

V usage is TRBV30 and J usage is TRBJ1-2; D gene uncertain. The CDR3 sequence is 10 residues long. Trimming removed 5 bases at V and 5 bases at J, with 6 bases between. Germline CDR1 and CDR2: GTSNPN and SVGIG (reference sequence). CDR3 loop: CAWGEYGYTF. The CDR3 DNA reads as TGTGCCTGGGGGGAGTATGGCTACACCTTC. Using reference TRBV30 and TRBJ1-2 for the parts outside the CDR3, the full variable domain is SQTIHQWPATLVQPVGSPLSLECTVEGTSNPNLYWYRQAAGRGLQLLFYSVGIGQISSEVPQNLSASRPQDRQFILSSKKLLLSDSGFYLCAWGEYGYTFGSGTRLTVV.

This sequence joins TRBV27 and TRBJ1-2; D is unresolved. The CDR3 sequence is 14 residues long. V was trimmed by 3 bases and J by 4 bases, leaving 12 bases between them. Germline CDR1 is MNHEY and CDR2 is SMNVEV (reference sequence). The CDR3: CASSFSREGYGYTF. The CDR3 nucleotides read TGTGCCAGCAGTTTTTCTCGGGAAGGCTATGGCTACACCTTC.

The chain employs TRBV10-3 and TRBJ1-1, with D possibly being TRBD1 (6 bases). The germline gives CDR1 ENHRY, CDR2 SYGVKD. The CDR3 has 14 residues. Trimming took off 8 bases at V and 1 base at J, with 14 bases between the two ends. DNA of the CDR3: TGTGCCATCGGGTCAGGACAGCCGAACACTGAAGCTTTCTTT. Residues: CAIGSGQPNTEAFF.

The count of this clone is one. V is TRBV11-3 and J is TRBJ2-1, with TRBD1 identical over 9 bases. The CDR3 is 15 residues long. V shed 6 bases and J 2 bases; nucleotides not matched to a gene: 5. Germline V CDR1 and CDR2: SGHNT, YENEEA. This CDR3 reads CASRKGTGTYNEQFF. In nucleotides, the CDR3 is TGTGCCAGCAGAAAGGGGACAGGGACCTACAATGAGCAGTTCTTC.

A single count supports this clone. The CDR3 DNA is TGTGCCAGTAGTCTTACCCCTCGGGAGGATTCACCCCTCCACTTT. Protein: CASSLTPREDSPLHF. The chain couples TRBV19 to TRBJ1-6; D call uncertain. Per germline, CDR1 LNHDA and CDR2 SQIVND (reference sequence). The V and J ends lost 5 bases and 8 bases respectively, with 16 bases between them. This CDR3 is 15 amino acids long.

The V call is TRBV2, the J call TRBJ2-1, with 8 positions matching TRBD2. There are 16 residues in the CDR3. The V and J ends lost 3 bases and 6 bases, in that order; junction bases with no gene match: 10. Germline CDR1 and CDR2: SNHLY and FYNNEI. CDR3 protein: CASSDGRGRPFNEQFF. The CDR3 DNA sequence: TGTGCCAGCAGTGACGGGCGCGGGAGGCCGTTCAATGAGCAGTTCTTC.

The table lists this clone with a few counts. The sample carries other DNA sequences with the same CDR3. The J gene is TRBJ2-1, the V gene TRBV5-1, with 7 positions matching TRBD2. V shed 0 bases, J shed 5 bases, and the junction held 2 bases outside the gene matches. Looked up from germline, CDR1 is SGHRS and CDR2 is YFSETQ. CDR3 length: 14 residues. Written as DNA, the CDR3 is TGCGCCAGCAGCTTGGCTAGCGGAGACAATGAGCAGTTCTTC. Residues: CASSLASGDNEQFF. Looking up the rest from reference TRBV5-1 and TRBJ2-1 gives the full variable domain: KAGVTQTPRYLIKTRGQQVTLSCSPISGHRSVSWYQQTPGQGLQFLFEYFSETQRNKGNFPGRFSGRQFSNSRSEMNVSTLELGDSALYLCASSLASGDNEQFFGPGTRLTVL.

The chain combines TRBV5-1 with TRBJ1-1; D unresolved. This CDR3 spans 13 amino acids. V lost 4 bases and J lost 1, with 8 bases in between. The germline CDR1 and CDR2 sequences are SGHRS and YFSETQ. The DNA for the CDR3 is TGCGCCAGCAGCGAGGGAACGAACACTGAAGCTTTCTTT. Translated, it gives CASSEGTNTEAFF.

The CDR3 reads CAISESEGQRYGYTF. The CDR3 region has the DNA TGTGCCATCAGTGAGTCAGAGGGACAGCGATATGGCTACACCTTC. The genes are TRBV10-3 and TRBJ1-2, with 7 bases fitting TRBD1. The CDR3 loop spans 15 amino acids. The junction had 6 bases not matched to a gene; V was cut back by 0 bases and J by 5 bases. The germline CDR1 and CDR2 sequences are ENHRY and SYGVKD.

The chain combines TRBV6-5 with TRBJ2-7, with no clear D. The germline V gene encodes CDR1 MNHEY and CDR2 SVGAGI. The CDR3 runs to 15 residues. Trimming removed 0 bases at V and 2 bases at J, with 11 bases between. The DNA of the CDR3 is TGTGCCAGCAGTTACTCGTCAACTTTAGCCTACGAGCAGTACTTC. Residues: CASSYSSTLAYEQYF.

The chain has TRBV2 and TRBJ2-1; TRBD2 matches 9 bases. The CDR3 sequence is 14 residues long. With 6 bases clipped from V and 4 bases from J, the junction kept 4 bases outside the gene matches. Per germline, CDR1 SNHLY and CDR2 FYNNEI. CDR3 sequence reads: CASRGTSTYNEQFF. The CDR3 region has the DNA TGTGCCAGCAGAGGGACTAGCACATACAATGAGCAGTTCTTC.

This clone appeared once. The chain recombines TRBV7-3 with TRBJ2-1; 11 bases are a match to TRBD2. The CDR3 runs to 14 residues. Germline V gene data show CDR1 as SGHTA and CDR2 as FQGTGA. Trimming removed 6 bases from V and 7 bases from J; junction bases left unmatched: 5. The CDR3 here is CASRLAGDSNEQFF. DNA for the CDR3: TGTGCCAGCAGACTAGCGGGAGATAGTAATGAGCAGTTCTTC. Filled out from reference TRBV7-3 and TRBJ2-1, the complete variable domain reads GAGVSQTPSNKVTEKGKYVELRCDPISGHTALYWYRQSLGQGPEFLIYFQGTGAADDSGLPNDRFFAVRPEGSVSTLKIQRTERGDSAVYLCASRLAGDSNEQFFGPGTRLTVL.

The J gene is TRBJ1-1, the V gene TRBV7-9; no clear D. This CDR3 has 15 residues. Germline V gene data show CDR1 as SEHNR and CDR2 as FQNEAQ (reference sequence). The germline V and J ends were trimmed by 2 bases and 0 bases, with 10 bases remaining between them. CDR3 sequence reads: CASSLTALMNTEAFF. The CDR3 DNA reads TGTGCCAGCAGCTTAACAGCTTTGATGAACACTGAAGCTTTCTTT.

This rearrangement joins TRBV5-8 to TRBJ2-6; D remains unclear. The V end was cut by 0 bases, the J end by 2 bases, with 9 bases between. The CDR3 is 16 residues long. Germline assignment: CDR1 SGHTS and CDR2 YDEGEE. This CDR3 is CASSLGRGAGANVLTF. In DNA form, the CDR3 reads TGTGCCAGCAGCTTGGGCAGAGGAGCTGGGGCCAACGTCCTGACTTTC.

This chain links TRBV4-2 with TRBJ2-1; TRBD2 aligns across 7 bases. Germline V gene lookup returns CDR1 LGHNA and CDR2 YNFKEQ. The CDR3 extends over 17 amino acids. Trimming at V came to 0 bases and at J to 0 bases, leaving 5 bases not matched to a gene. Here the CDR3 reads CASSQDPPGGSYNEQFF. In nucleotides, the CDR3 is TGTGCCAGCAGCCAAGACCCCCCGGGGGGCTCCTACAATGAGCAGTTCTTC.

This chain uses TRBV11-2 with TRBJ2-1; D gene ambiguous. V was pared by 0 bases and J by 8 bases, with 11 bases between. This CDR3 comprises 14 residues. Germline V gene data show CDR1 as SGHAT and CDR2 as FQNNGV. The CDR3 sequence is CASSLDGPRYEQFF. CDR3 in DNA: TGTGCCAGCAGCTTAGATGGCCCCAGATATGAGCAGTTCTTC.

The rearrangement joins TRBV3-1 (or the pseudogene TRBV3-2) to TRBJ1-2; D is unresolved. The V end was cut by 0 bases, the J end by 8 bases, with 16 bases between. The CDR3 spans 15 residues. CDR1 and CDR2 (germline): LGHDT, YNNKEL (reference sequence). CDR3 in amino acids: CASSQDLTSSRGYTF. CDR3 nucleotides: TGTGCCAGCAGCCAAGATCTGACGTCTTCGCGGGGCTACACCTTC.

The chain employs TRBV30 and TRBJ2-3, with 7 bases lining up with TRBD2. Germline assignment: CDR1 GTSNPN and CDR2 SVGIG (reference sequence). The CDR3 totals 14 residues. The CDR3 bases are TGTGCTTCTAGCGACGGGCTAGCGGCAGATACGCAGTATTTT. Amino acids: CASSDGLAADTQYF.

The V gene is TRBV6-5, the J gene TRBJ2-1; no reliable D call. This CDR3 has 14 residues. Looked up from germline, CDR1 is MNHEY and CDR2 is SVGAGI. Trimming pared 10 bases from V and 0 bases from J, leaving 13 bases between. The CDR3 bases are TGTGCCATCCGATCTGCGGACTCCTACAATGAGCAGTTCTTC. Translating gives CAIRSADSYNEQFF.

The rearrangement uses TRBV6-4 and TRBJ2-2; perhaps TRBD1 as D (5 bases). The germline V gene encodes CDR1 MRHNA and CDR2 SNTAGT. Trimming removed 6 bases at V and 4 bases at J, with 12 bases between. The CDR3 runs 14 residues. CDR3 residues: CASRLQATTGELFF. The CDR3 DNA reads TGTGCCAGCAGACTACAGGCTACCACCGGGGAGCTGTTTTTT.

The chain carries TRBV2 and TRBJ2-7; the match to TRBD2 covers 11 bases. The CDR3 length is 15 residues. Germline CDR1 reads SNHLY; CDR2 reads FYNNEI. V lost 5 bases, J lost 3 bases, and 6 bases stayed unmatched. In DNA, the CDR3 is TGTGCCAGCAGTTCACCACTAGCGGGAGACTACGAGCAGTACTTC. This translates into CASSSPLAGDYEQYF.

V and J are TRBV3-1 (or the pseudogene TRBV3-2) and TRBJ2-7; TRBD1 agrees at 10 bases. Germline loops: CDR1 LGHDT, CDR2 YNNKEL (reference sequence). Trimming at V came to 3 bases and at J to 2 bases, leaving 4 bases not matched to a gene. This CDR3 spans 15 amino acids. For the CDR3, the DNA is TGTGCCAGCAGCCAGGGACAGGGGCTCCCCTACGAGCAGTACTTC. Translated: CASSQGQGLPYEQYF.

The chain combines TRBV2 with TRBJ1-5; the D gene is possibly TRBD1 (6 bases). Between the trimmed V and J ends, which lost 7 bases and 1 base, there was a span of 11 bases. The CDR3 covers 14 residues. Germline V CDR1 and CDR2: SNHLY, FYNNEI. The DNA of the CDR3 is TGTGCCAGCACCCCCCAGGGGAGCAATCAGCCCCAGCATTTT. Its protein is CASTPQGSNQPQHF.

V is TRBV3-1 (or the pseudogene TRBV3-2) and J is TRBJ1-1; D may be TRBD1 (5 bases). Trimming shortened V by 4 bases and J by 11 bases, and 20 bases separated the two germline ends. CDR1 and CDR2 (germline): LGHDT, YNNKEL (reference sequence). The CDR3 consists of 14 residues. CDR3 loop: CASSPTLGQAKAFF. The CDR3 DNA reads as TGTGCCAGCAGCCCGACTCTCGGACAAGCAAAGGCTTTCTTT.

The chain links TRBV20-1 to TRBJ2-3, with 7 bases fitting TRBD2. This CDR3 spans 16 amino acids. Germline loops: CDR1 DFQATT, CDR2 SNEGSKA (reference sequence). Trimming removed 3 bases from V and 2 bases from J; junction bases left unmatched: 11. CDR3: CSASPQTSRYTDTQYF. The CDR3 DNA is TGCAGTGCTAGTCCACAGACTAGCCGTTACACAGATACGCAGTATTTT.